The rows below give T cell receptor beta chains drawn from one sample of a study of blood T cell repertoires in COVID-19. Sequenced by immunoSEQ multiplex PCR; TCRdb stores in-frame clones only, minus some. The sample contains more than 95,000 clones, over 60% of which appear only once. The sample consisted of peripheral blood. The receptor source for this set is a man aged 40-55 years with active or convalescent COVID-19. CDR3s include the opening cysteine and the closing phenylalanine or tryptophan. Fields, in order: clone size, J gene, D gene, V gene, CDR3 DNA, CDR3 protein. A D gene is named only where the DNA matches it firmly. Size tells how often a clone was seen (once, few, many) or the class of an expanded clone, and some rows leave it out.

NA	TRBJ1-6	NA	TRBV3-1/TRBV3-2	TGTGCCAGCAGCCTTGGGAGAAATTCACCCCTCCACTTT	CASSLGRNSPLHF
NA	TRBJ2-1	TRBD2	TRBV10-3	TGTGCCATCAGTGTCCACGGGGGGGCCGGAAGTGAGCAGTTCTTC	CAISVHGGAGSEQFF
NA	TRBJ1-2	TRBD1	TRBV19	TGTGCCAGTAGTAGCGGACAGGGGAGGGACTATGGCTACACCTTC	CASSSGQGRDYGYTF
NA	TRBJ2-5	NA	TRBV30	TGTGCCTGGAGCCCCCTGGGACTCGGAAAGACCCAGTACTTC	CAWSPLGLGKTQYF
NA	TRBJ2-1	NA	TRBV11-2	TGTGCCAGCAGCTTACTAACCTACAATGAGCAGTTCTTC	CASSLLTYNEQFF
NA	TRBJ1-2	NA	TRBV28	TGTGCCAGCAGTTCGACAGCTTACTATGGCTACACCTTC	CASSSTAYYGYTF
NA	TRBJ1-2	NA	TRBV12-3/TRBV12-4	TGTGCCAGCAGTTTAGACAGCTATGGCTACACCTTC	CASSLDSYGYTF
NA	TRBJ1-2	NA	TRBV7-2	TGTGCCAGCAGCCCGGCCGGGAATATAATCGTTGCCTATGGCTACACCTTC	CASSPAGNIIVAYGYTF
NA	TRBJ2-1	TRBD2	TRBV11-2	TGTGCCAGCAGCTTAGAGCGGGGGGTCTCCTACAATGAGCAGTTCTTC	CASSLERGVSYNEQFF
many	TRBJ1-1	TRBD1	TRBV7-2	TGTGCCAGCAGTAGGGAAGGACAGGGCGACACTGAAGCTTTCTTT	CASSREGQGDTEAFF
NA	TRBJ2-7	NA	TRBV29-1	TGCAGCGTTGTGGACAGTTCCTACGAGCAGTACTTC	CSVVDSSYEQYF
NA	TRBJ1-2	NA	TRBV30	TGTGCCTGGAGTCCTTCCTCCTCACGGGGGATAAGTGGCTACACCTTC	CAWSPSSSRGISGYTF
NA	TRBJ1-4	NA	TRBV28	TGTGCCAGCAGTTCTGGGGGCTCGGGGTCGGGAAAACTGTTTTTT	CASSSGGSGSGKLFF
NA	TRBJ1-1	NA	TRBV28	TGTGCCAGCATTGGGTCAGGCAGGAACACTGAAGCTTTCTTT	CASIGSGRNTEAFF
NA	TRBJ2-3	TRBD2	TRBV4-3	TGCGCCAGCAGCCAAGATGCACAACTAGCGGGCAGATCAGATACGCAGTATTTT	CASSQDAQLAGRSDTQYF
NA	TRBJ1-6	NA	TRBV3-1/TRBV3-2	TGTGCCAGCAGCCTGGCGGATTCACCCCTCCACTTT	CASSLADSPLHF